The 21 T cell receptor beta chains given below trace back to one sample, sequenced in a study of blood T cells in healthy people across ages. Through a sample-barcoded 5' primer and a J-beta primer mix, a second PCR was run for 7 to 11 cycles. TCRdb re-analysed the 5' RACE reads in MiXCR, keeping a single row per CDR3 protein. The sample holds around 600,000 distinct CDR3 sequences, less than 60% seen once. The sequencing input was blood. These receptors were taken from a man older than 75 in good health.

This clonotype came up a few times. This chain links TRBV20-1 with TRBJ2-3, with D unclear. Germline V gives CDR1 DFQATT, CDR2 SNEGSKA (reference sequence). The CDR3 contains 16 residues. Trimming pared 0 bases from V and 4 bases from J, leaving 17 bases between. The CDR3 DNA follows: TGCAGTGCTAGAGATCCCCAGCTAATAAGGCCAGATACGCAGTATTTT. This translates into CSARDPQLIRPDTQYF.

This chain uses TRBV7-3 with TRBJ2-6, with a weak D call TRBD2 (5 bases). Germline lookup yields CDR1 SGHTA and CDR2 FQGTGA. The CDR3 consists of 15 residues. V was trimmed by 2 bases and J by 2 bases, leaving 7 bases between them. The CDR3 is CASSLVRAGANVLTF. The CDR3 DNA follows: TGTGCCAGCAGCTTAGTGAGGGCTGGGGCCAACGTCCTGACTTTC.

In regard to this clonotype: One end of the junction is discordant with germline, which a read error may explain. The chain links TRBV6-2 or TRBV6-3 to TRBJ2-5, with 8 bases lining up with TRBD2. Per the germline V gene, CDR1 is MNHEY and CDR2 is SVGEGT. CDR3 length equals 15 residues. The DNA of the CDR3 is TGTGCGAGCAACTCAGAGCGGGGGCCATACAATGAGCAGTACTTC. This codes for CASNSERGPYNEQYF.

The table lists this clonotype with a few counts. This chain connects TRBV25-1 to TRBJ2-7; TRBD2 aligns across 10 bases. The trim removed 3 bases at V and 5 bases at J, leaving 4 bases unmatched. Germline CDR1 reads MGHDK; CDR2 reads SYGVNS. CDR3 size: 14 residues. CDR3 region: CASSESGGAHEQYF. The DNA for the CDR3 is TGTGCCAGCAGTGAGAGCGGGGGGGCCCACGAGCAGTACTTC.

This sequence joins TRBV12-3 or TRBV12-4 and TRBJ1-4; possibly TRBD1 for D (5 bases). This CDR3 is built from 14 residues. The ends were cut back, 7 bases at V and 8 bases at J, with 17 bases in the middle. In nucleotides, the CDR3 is TGTGCCAGCACCCCTCATGGGGGACTCGAAAAACTGTTTTTT. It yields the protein CASTPHGGLEKLFF.

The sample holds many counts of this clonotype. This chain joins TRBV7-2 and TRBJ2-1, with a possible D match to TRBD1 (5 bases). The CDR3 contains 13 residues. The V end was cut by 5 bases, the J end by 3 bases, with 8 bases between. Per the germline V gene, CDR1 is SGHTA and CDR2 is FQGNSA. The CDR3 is CASSQTDYNEQFF. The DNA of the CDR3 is TGTGCCAGCAGCCAGACAGACTACAATGAGCAGTTCTTC.

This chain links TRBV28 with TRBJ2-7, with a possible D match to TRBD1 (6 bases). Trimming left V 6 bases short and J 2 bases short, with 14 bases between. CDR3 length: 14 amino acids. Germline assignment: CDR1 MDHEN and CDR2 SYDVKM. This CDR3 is CASRARGTTYEQYF. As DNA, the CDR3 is TGTGCCAGCAGAGCCAGGGGAACGACCTACGAGCAGTACTTC.

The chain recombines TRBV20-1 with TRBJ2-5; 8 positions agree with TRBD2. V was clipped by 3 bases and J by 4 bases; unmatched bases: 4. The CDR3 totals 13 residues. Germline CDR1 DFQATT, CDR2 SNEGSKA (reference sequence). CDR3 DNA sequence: TGCAGTGCTAGTGGGACTAGGATAGAGACCCAGTACTTC. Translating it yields CSASGTRIETQYF.

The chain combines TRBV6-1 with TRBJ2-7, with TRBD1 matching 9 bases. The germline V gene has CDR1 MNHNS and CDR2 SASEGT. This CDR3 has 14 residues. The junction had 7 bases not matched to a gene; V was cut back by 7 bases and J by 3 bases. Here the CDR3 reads CASIRRGQGYEQYF. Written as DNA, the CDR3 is TGTGCCAGCATCAGAAGGGGACAGGGCTACGAGCAGTACTTC.

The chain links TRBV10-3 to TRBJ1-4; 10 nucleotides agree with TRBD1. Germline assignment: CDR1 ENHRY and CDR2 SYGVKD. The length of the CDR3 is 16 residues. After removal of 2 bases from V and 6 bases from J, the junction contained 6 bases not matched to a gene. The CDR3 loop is CAISEADRGGHEKLFF. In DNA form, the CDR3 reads TGTGCCATCAGTGAGGCGGACAGGGGGGGACATGAAAAACTGTTTTTT.

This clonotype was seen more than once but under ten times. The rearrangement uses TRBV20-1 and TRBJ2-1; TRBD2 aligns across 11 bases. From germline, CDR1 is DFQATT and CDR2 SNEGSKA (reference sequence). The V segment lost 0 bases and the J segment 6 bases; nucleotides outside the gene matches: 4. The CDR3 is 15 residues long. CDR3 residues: CSARDASGRPNEQFF. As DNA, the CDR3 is TGCAGTGCTAGAGATGCTAGCGGGAGGCCCAATGAGCAGTTCTTC.

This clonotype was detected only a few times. The CDR3 loop reads CASSRLAGVRTQYF. As DNA, the CDR3 is TGTGCCAGCAGTCGACTAGCGGGAGTACGTACCCAGTACTTC. J is TRBJ2-7 and V is TRBV6-5; 12 nucleotides align to TRBD2. V dropped 5 bases and J dropped 10; count of bases not matched to a gene: 9. Germline V CDR1 and CDR2: MNHEY, SVGAGI. The CDR3 consists of 14 residues.

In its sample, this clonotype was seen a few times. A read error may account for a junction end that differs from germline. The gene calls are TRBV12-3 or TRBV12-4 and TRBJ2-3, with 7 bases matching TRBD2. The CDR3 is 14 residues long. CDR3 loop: CASRLAGHTDTQYF. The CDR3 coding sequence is TGTGCCAGCAGGTTAGCGGGTCACACAGATACGCAGTATTTT.

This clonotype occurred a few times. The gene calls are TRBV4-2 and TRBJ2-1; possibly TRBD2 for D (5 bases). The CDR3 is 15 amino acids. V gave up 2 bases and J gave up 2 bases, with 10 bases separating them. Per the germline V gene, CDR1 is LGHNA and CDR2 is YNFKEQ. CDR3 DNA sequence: TGTGCCAGCAGCCAATTTGCGGGCCCCTACAATGAGCAGTTCTTC. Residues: CASSQFAGPYNEQFF.

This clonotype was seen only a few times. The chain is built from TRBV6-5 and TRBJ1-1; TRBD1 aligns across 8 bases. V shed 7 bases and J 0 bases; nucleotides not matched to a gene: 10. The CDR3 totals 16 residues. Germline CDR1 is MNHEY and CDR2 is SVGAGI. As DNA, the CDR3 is TGTGCCAGCACCGACAGGGGCCAGTTCATGAACACTGAAGCTTTCTTT. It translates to CASTDRGQFMNTEAFF.

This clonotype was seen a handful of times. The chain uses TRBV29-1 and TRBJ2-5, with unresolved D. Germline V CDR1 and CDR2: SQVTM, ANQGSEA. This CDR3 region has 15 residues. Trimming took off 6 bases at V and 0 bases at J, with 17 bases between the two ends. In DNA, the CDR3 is TGCAGCGTAGTCTGGGCCACTCGCGACCAAGAGACCCAGTACTTC. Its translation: CSVVWATRDQETQYF.

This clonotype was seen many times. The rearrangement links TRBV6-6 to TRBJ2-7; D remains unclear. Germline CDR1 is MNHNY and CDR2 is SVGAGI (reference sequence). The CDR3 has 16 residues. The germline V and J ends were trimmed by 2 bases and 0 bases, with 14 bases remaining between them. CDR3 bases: TGTGCCAGCAGTTACAGTACCAGCGCCAGCTCCTACGAGCAGTACTTC. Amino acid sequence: CASSYSTSASSYEQYF.

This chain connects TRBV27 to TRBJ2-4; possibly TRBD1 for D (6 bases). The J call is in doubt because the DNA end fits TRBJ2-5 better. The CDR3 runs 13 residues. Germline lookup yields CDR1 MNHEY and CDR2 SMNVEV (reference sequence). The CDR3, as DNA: TGTGCCAGCACTTCAGGGGCACCCGAGACCCAGTACTTC. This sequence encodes CASTSGAPETQYF.

Here the CDR3 DNA reads TGTGCCAGCAGCACCGACAGGGGACTCAAAAACATTCAGTACTTC. Protein product: CASSTDRGLKNIQYF. The chain recombines TRBV7-9 with TRBJ2-4, with TRBD1 matching 8 bases. The CDR3 spans 15 residues. Germline V gene lookup returns CDR1 SEHNR and CDR2 FQNEAQ (reference sequence). The ends lost 5 bases at V and 3 bases at J; junction bases unmatched: 6.

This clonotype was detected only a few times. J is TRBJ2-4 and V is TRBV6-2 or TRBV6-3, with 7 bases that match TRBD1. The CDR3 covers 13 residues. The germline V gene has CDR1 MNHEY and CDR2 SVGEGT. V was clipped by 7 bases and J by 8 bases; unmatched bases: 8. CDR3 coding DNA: TGTGCCAGCACCGATGACAGGGCTGACATTCAGTACTTC. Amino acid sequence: CASTDDRADIQYF.

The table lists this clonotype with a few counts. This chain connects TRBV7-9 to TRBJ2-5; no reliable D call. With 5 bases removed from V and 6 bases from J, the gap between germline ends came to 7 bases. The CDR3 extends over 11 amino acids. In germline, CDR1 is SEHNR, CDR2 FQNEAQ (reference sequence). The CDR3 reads CASSRIKTQYF. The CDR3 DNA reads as TGTGCCAGCAGCCGCATAAAGACCCAGTACTTC. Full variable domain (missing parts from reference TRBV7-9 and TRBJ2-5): DTGVSQNPRHKITKRGQNVTFRCDPISEHNRLYWYRQTLGQGPEFLTYFQNEAQLEKSRLLSDRFSAERPKGSFSTLEIQRTEQGDSAMYLCASSRIKTQYFGPGTRLLVL.